The 23 T cell receptor beta chains in this list originate from one sample, sequenced in a study of response to subunit inactivated influenza vaccine. MiXCR was run by TCRdb on the RT-PCR reads, yielding one entry per CDR3 protein. The sample has 650,000 to 700,000 distinct CDR3 sequences; 15% to 18% are singletons. The input for sequencing was PBMCs from blood, taken about 12 days after vaccination. The receptors derive from a man aged 45-65 years who received an inactivated influenza vaccine.

This clonotype was seen only a few times. The rearrangement uses TRBV10-3 and TRBJ2-3, with 8 bases matching TRBD1. The CDR3 is 16 amino acids. CDR1 is ENHRY, CDR2 SYGVKD, per germline. Losses at the gene ends were 7 bases for V and 4 bases for J; bases not matched to a gene: 13. The CDR3 DNA reads TGTGCCATCATTAACAGGGACAGGATTGAAGCAGATACGCAGTATTTT. Encoded protein: CAIINRDRIEADTQYF.

This clonotype was seen only a few times. The chain is built from TRBV20-1 and TRBJ2-3; D gene uncertain. Looked up from germline, CDR1 is DFQATT and CDR2 is SNEGSKA (reference sequence). The CDR3 is 12 residues long. V lost 4 bases and J lost 4, with 9 bases in between. Written as DNA, the CDR3 is TGCAGTGCTAACGCCGGAGCAGATACGCAGTATTTT. It specifies CSANAGADTQYF.

This clonotype was found a few times. For the CDR3, the DNA is TGTGCCAGCAGTGAAACCCTCCACTCCTACAATGAGCAGTTCTTC. Protein: CASSETLHSYNEQFF. The chain couples TRBV25-1 to TRBJ2-1, with D hard to call. Per germline, CDR1 MGHDK and CDR2 SYGVNS. Trimming took off 2 bases at V and 0 bases at J, with 8 bases between the two ends. The CDR3 runs 15 residues.

At least ten counts were recorded for this clonotype. The CDR3 sequence: CSVSRGGPEAFF. CDR3 DNA sequence: TGCAGCGTTAGTCGGGGGGGCCCTGAAGCTTTCTTT. This chain joins TRBV29-1 and TRBJ1-1; possibly TRBD1 for D (6 bases). The V end was cut by 5 bases, the J end by 6 bases, with 13 bases between. The CDR3 totals 12 residues. From germline, CDR1 is SQVTM and CDR2 ANQGSEA.

In this sample, this clonotype turned up a few times. J is TRBJ1-1 and V is TRBV28; D is undetermined. The CDR3 is 14 residues long. The germline CDR1 and CDR2 sequences are MDHEN and SYDVKM. The V gene lost 5 bases and the J gene lost 0 bases, with 10 bases spanning the gap. CDR3 sequence: CASSPAQLNTEAFF. The CDR3, as DNA: TGTGCCAGCAGTCCGGCTCAGTTGAACACTGAAGCTTTCTTT.

This clonotype was observed at least ten times. V gene TRBV12-3 or TRBV12-4 combines with J gene TRBJ2-7; no clear D. The CDR3 length is 14 residues. V was cut by 5 bases and J by 2 bases, with 13 bases left in between. CDR3 in amino acids: CASSPHGSTYEQYF. The DNA for the CDR3 is TGTGCCAGCAGTCCCCATGGCTCAACCTACGAGCAGTACTTC.

The chain links TRBV10-3 to TRBJ1-3; possible D gene TRBD1, 5 bases. Trimming took 4 bases from V and 2 from J, leaving 15 bases between them. There are 16 residues in the CDR3. Per the germline V gene, CDR1 is ENHRY and CDR2 is SYGVKD. CDR3 region: CAISGTFREPGNTIYF. The CDR3 DNA sequence: TGTGCCATCAGTGGGACCTTCAGGGAACCTGGAAACACCATATATTTT.

This clonotype was picked up many times. The DNA for the CDR3 is TGCAGTGCTACCCCGGGACTAGCGGGATATGGTGAGCAGTTCTTC. Amino acids: CSATPGLAGYGEQFF. This chain connects TRBV20-1 to TRBJ2-1, with 13 bases that match TRBD2. This CDR3 has 15 amino acids. In germline, CDR1 is DFQATT, CDR2 SNEGSKA (reference sequence). The V gene end was trimmed by 4 bases and the J gene end by 9 bases; junction bases not matched to a gene: 9.

This clonotype occurred a few times. The chain recombines TRBV11-2 with TRBJ2-1; D perhaps matches TRBD1 (6 bases). Germline V gene sequence: CDR1 SGHAT, CDR2 FQNNGV. This CDR3 has 17 residues. The germline V and J ends were trimmed by 1 base and 8 bases, with 21 bases remaining between them. The CDR3 sequence: CASSLGPLGSGHHEQFF. CDR3 nucleotides: TGTGCCAGCAGCTTAGGGCCTTTGGGGTCGGGACATCATGAGCAGTTCTTC.

This sequence joins TRBV15 and TRBJ2-3; 7 bases match TRBD1. The V gene's germline CDR1 is LNHNV and CDR2 YYDKDF (reference sequence). V shed 0 bases, J shed 3 bases, and the junction held 3 bases outside the gene matches. CDR3 length: 15 amino acids. The CDR3 protein is CATSRDGQETDTQYF. The CDR3 DNA reads as TGTGCCACCAGCAGAGATGGACAGGAGACAGATACGCAGTATTTT.

This chain links TRBV10-3 with TRBJ2-4, with a possible D match to TRBD2 (6 bases). V dropped 7 bases and J dropped 9 bases, with 16 bases sitting between them. The CDR3 spans 13 residues. Germline CDR1 is ENHRY and CDR2 is SYGVKD. As DNA, the CDR3 is TGTGCCATCATGGGGTCTGGACTACCCATTCAGTACTTC. Its protein is CAIMGSGLPIQYF.

The V call is TRBV4-2, the J call TRBJ2-3; TRBD2 aligns across 14 bases. Germline CDR1 and CDR2: LGHNA and YNFKEQ. The CDR3 length is 17 residues. V shed 3 bases, J shed 0 bases, and the junction held 2 bases outside the gene matches. Written as DNA, the CDR3 is TGTGCCAGCAGCCAGGGACTAGCGGGAGATAGCACAGATACGCAGTATTTT. It encodes CASSQGLAGDSTDTQYF.

The genes are TRBV7-9 and TRBJ2-5, with D perhaps TRBD1 (6 bases). The CDR3 extends over 16 amino acids. The germline gives CDR1 SEHNR, CDR2 FQNEAQ (reference sequence). V lost 0 bases and J lost 0, with 11 bases in between. CDR3 loop: CASSLAPRTDQETQYF. The CDR3 DNA reads TGTGCCAGCAGCTTAGCGCCCCGGACAGACCAAGAGACCCAGTACTTC.

The table lists this clonotype with a few counts. The chain carries TRBV7-2 and TRBJ2-7; a weak D match, TRBD2 (5 bases). With 5 bases removed from V and 5 bases from J, the gap between germline ends came to 22 bases. Germline CDR1 reads SGHTA; CDR2 reads FQGNSA. The CDR3 extends over 16 amino acids. Written as DNA, the CDR3 is TGTGCCAGCAGCCCCCTTAACCCGGGGAATTTCCACGAGCAGTACTTC. This sequence encodes CASSPLNPGNFHEQYF.

V usage is TRBV29-1 and J usage is TRBJ2-7, with 8 bases that match TRBD1. The CDR3 is 12 residues long. Germline V gene lookup returns CDR1 SQVTM and CDR2 ANQGSEA. V lost 0 bases, J lost 6 bases, and 1 base stayed unmatched. CDR3 sequence reads: CSVEEQGVEQYF. CDR3 DNA: TGCAGCGTTGAAGAACAGGGGGTCGAGCAGTACTTC.

This clonotype was detected a few times. The CDR3 DNA follows: TGCGCCAGCAGCCTTGGGGCCAGTCCCACCTACAATGAGCAGTTCTTC. Its protein is CASSLGASPTYNEQFF. This chain joins TRBV5-1 and TRBJ2-1; the D gene is possibly TRBD1 (5 bases). CDR1 is SGHRS and CDR2 is YFSETQ in the germline V gene. V shed 4 bases and J shed 2 bases, with 16 bases lying between them. The CDR3 extends over 16 amino acids.

In this sample, this clonotype turned up many times. The chain recombines TRBV10-2 with TRBJ2-5; 13 bases map to TRBD2. The CDR3 contains 14 residues. Looked up from germline, CDR1 is WSHSY and CDR2 is SAAADI. The ends lost 7 bases at V and 10 bases at J; junction bases unmatched: 9. The CDR3 here is CASTPGTSGMVQYF. In nucleotides, the CDR3 is TGCGCCAGCACCCCCGGGACTAGCGGGATGGTCCAGTACTTC.

V usage is TRBV5-1 and J usage is TRBJ2-6, with a tentative D call TRBD1 (6 bases). Germline values: CDR1 SGHRS, CDR2 YFSETQ. There are 16 residues in the CDR3. V was cut by 2 bases and J by 0 bases, with 9 bases left in between. The CDR3 DNA follows: TGCGCCAGCAGCTTCGGACAGTACTCTGGGGCCAACGTCCTGACTTTC. Translated, it gives CASSFGQYSGANVLTF. Together with reference TRBV5-1 and TRBJ2-6, the CDR3 gives the full variable domain: KAGVTQTPRYLIKTRGQQVTLSCSPISGHRSVSWYQQTPGQGLQFLFEYFSETQRNKGNFPGRFSGRQFSNSRSEMNVSTLELGDSALYLCASSFGQYSGANVLTFGAGSRLTVL.

The chain couples TRBV4-2 to TRBJ2-3; the D call may be TRBD1 or TRBD2 (5 bases each). The germline gives CDR1 LGHNA, CDR2 YNFKEQ. Trimming removed 1 base from V and 5 bases from J, with 19 bases in between. This CDR3 region has 17 residues. The chain's CDR3 is CASSQAGTRHGGDTQYF. In DNA form, the CDR3 reads TGTGCCAGCAGCCAAGCCGGGACCCGTCATGGGGGAGATACGCAGTATTTT.

This clonotype has only a few counts. V and J are TRBV7-9 and TRBJ2-3, with TRBD1 matching 7 bases. The CDR3 spans 13 residues. Germline lookup yields CDR1 SEHNR and CDR2 FQNEAQ (reference sequence). Trimming took 5 bases from V and 4 from J; bases not matched to a gene: 3. The CDR3 is CASSPTGPDTQYF. The DNA for the CDR3 is TGTGCCAGCAGCCCGACAGGGCCAGATACGCAGTATTTT.

The sample holds many counts of this clonotype. The chain employs TRBV20-1 and TRBJ2-5, with D perhaps TRBD2 (6 bases). V was cut by 6 bases and J by 5 bases, with 22 bases left in between. The CDR3 is 15 residues long. Germline CDR1 is DFQATT and CDR2 is SNEGSKA (reference sequence). In nucleotides, the CDR3 is TGCAGTGCACACAGTGGGGGGTCGGCGAAGGAGACCCAGTACTTC. Its translation is CSAHSGGSAKETQYF.

The J gene is TRBJ2-3, the V gene TRBV7-9; the D is unclear. V was shortened by 5 bases and J by 6 bases, with 12 bases between the two germline ends. The CDR3 contains 13 residues. Germline CDR1 is SEHNR and CDR2 is FQNEAQ (reference sequence). The CDR3 DNA reads TGTGCCAGCAGCCCGAAACCCAGGGATACGCAGTATTTT. This gives the protein CASSPKPRDTQYF. Supplemented by reference TRBV7-9 and TRBJ2-3, the full variable domain reads DTGVSQNPRHKITKRGQNVTFRCDPISEHNRLYWYRQTLGQGPEFLTYFQNEAQLEKSRLLSDRFSAERPKGSFSTLEIQRTEQGDSAMYLCASSPKPRDTQYFGPGTRLTVL.

This clonotype has just a few counts. CDR3 DNA: TGTGCCAGCAGTGATCATTCTAACACCGGGGAGCTGTTTTTT. This codes for CASSDHSNTGELFF. V usage is TRBV28 and J usage is TRBJ2-2; D unclear. Germline V lookup: CDR1 MDHEN, CDR2 SYDVKM. CDR3 length: 14 residues. Trimming stripped 5 bases from V and 2 bases from J, with 9 bases between.